These T cell receptor beta chains were read from a single sample in a study of cytomegalovirus exposure and HLA in healthy donors. Some clones are missing from TCRdb's copy, which holds only in-frame ones; the method was immunoSEQ multiplex PCR. The table records tens of thousands of clones, around 79% of them present only once. The sample consisted of PBMCs. The receptors were sampled from a woman aged 40 to 50 in good health and CMV-seropositive. CDR3s include the opening cysteine and the closing phenylalanine or tryptophan. Each record gives: CDR3 DNA, CDR3 protein, clone size, J gene, V gene, D gene. D genes are given only for firm matches. Rows give clone size only sometimes, using once, few, many, or a class for an expanded clone.

CDR3 DNA: TGTGCCTGGAGTAGGGGGAATGAGCAGTTCTTC
CDR3 protein: CAWSRGNEQFF
clone size: NA
J gene: TRBJ2-1
V gene: TRBV30
D gene: NA

CDR3 DNA: TGCAGCGTTGTGAGTGGTACAGGGGGCGGTCAGCCCCAGCATTTT
CDR3 protein: CSVVSGTGGGQPQHF
clone size: NA
J gene: TRBJ1-5
V gene: TRBV29-1
D gene: TRBD1

CDR3 DNA: TGCGCCAGCAGTCAACCACAAACAAAGGAGACCCAGTACTTC
CDR3 protein: CASSQPQTKETQYF
clone size: NA
J gene: TRBJ2-5
V gene: TRBV23-1
D gene: NA

CDR3 DNA: TGTGCCAGCAGTGAACAGGAGCCCCAGCATTTT
CDR3 protein: CASSEQEPQHF
clone size: NA
J gene: TRBJ1-5
V gene: TRBV6-1
D gene: NA

CDR3 DNA: TGTGCCAGCAGCTTAGCCCAAACAGGGAACACTGAAGCTTTCTTT
CDR3 protein: CASSLAQTGNTEAFF
clone size: NA
J gene: TRBJ1-1
V gene: TRBV7-2
D gene: NA

CDR3 DNA: TGTGCCAGCAGCCTGCGGACTAGCGGGAGTATGGGCGGGGAGCTGTTTTTT
CDR3 protein: CASSLRTSGSMGGELFF
clone size: NA
J gene: TRBJ2-2
V gene: TRBV28
D gene: TRBD2

CDR3 DNA: TGTGCCAGCAGCATTAGCGGGACCGACAATACGCAGTATTTT
CDR3 protein: CASSISGTDNTQYF
clone size: NA
J gene: TRBJ2-3
V gene: TRBV5-4
D gene: TRBD2

CDR3 DNA: TGTGCCACCACAGATTTGGAACAAGGGGACAGTAGCAATCAGCCCCAGCATTTT
CDR3 protein: CATTDLEQGDSSNQPQHF
clone size: NA
J gene: TRBJ1-5
V gene: TRBV15
D gene: TRBD1

CDR3 DNA: TGCGCCAGCAGCTTGGCTCAGGGCTACGAGCAGTACTTC
CDR3 protein: CASSLAQGYEQYF
clone size: NA
J gene: TRBJ2-7
V gene: TRBV5-1
D gene: NA

CDR3 DNA: TGTGCCAGCAGCTTATCTAGGGGCGAGCAGTACTTC
CDR3 protein: CASSLSRGEQYF
clone size: NA
J gene: TRBJ2-7
V gene: TRBV7-9
D gene: NA

CDR3 DNA: TGCGCCAGCAGCTTGTTTACTAGCGGTCCGAACACCGGGGAGCTGTTTTTT
CDR3 protein: CASSLFTSGPNTGELFF
clone size: few
J gene: TRBJ2-2
V gene: TRBV5-1
D gene: TRBD2

CDR3 DNA: TGTGCCTCCACTGGGGGGGCCCTTGGCACTGAAGCTTTCTTT
CDR3 protein: CASTGGALGTEAFF
clone size: NA
J gene: TRBJ1-1
V gene: TRBV7-2
D gene: NA

CDR3 DNA: TGTGCCAGCAGTGACAGCGGACAGGGGTACTCACCCCTCCACTTT
CDR3 protein: CASSDSGQGYSPLHF
clone size: NA
J gene: TRBJ1-6
V gene: TRBV2
D gene: TRBD1

CDR3 DNA: TGCGCCAGCAGCTTGGCGGCGGGGGGTACATTGAACACCGGGGAGCTGTTTTTT
CDR3 protein: CASSLAAGGTLNTGELFF
clone size: NA
J gene: TRBJ2-2
V gene: TRBV5-1
D gene: TRBD2

CDR3 DNA: TGCGCCAGCAGCCTGATACAGGGCGACGGCAAAAACATTCAGTACTTC
CDR3 protein: CASSLIQGDGKNIQYF
clone size: once
J gene: TRBJ2-4
V gene: TRBV4-3
D gene: NA

CDR3 DNA: TGTGCCTCCGGGCGGGGACAGCCCTACGAGCAGTACTTC
CDR3 protein: CASGRGQPYEQYF
clone size: NA
J gene: TRBJ2-7
V gene: TRBV25-1
D gene: NA

CDR3 DNA: TGTGCCACCCCAAGGGGACAGAACACTGAAGCTTTCTTT
CDR3 protein: CATPRGQNTEAFF
clone size: NA
J gene: TRBJ1-1
V gene: TRBV6-1
D gene: NA

CDR3 DNA: TGTGCCAGCTCACAAGGACAGGAAGGTCAGCCCCAGCATTTT
CDR3 protein: CASSQGQEGQPQHF
clone size: once
J gene: TRBJ1-5
V gene: TRBV18
D gene: TRBD1

CDR3 DNA: TGTGCCTGGACGGGGGGACAGGGGCTTCCTGGAAACACCATATATTTT
CDR3 protein: CAWTGGQGLPGNTIYF
clone size: NA
J gene: TRBJ1-3
V gene: TRBV30
D gene: TRBD1

CDR3 DNA: TGTGCCAGCGGGACAGGGAATGAGCAGTTCTTC
CDR3 protein: CASGTGNEQFF
clone size: NA
J gene: TRBJ2-1
V gene: TRBV6-5
D gene: TRBD1

CDR3 DNA: TGTGCCAGCAGCCGGACAGTTCTGGATATCTTCGGAGGCTACACCTTC
CDR3 protein: CASSRTVLDIFGGYTF
clone size: NA
J gene: TRBJ1-2
V gene: TRBV7-2
D gene: NA

CDR3 DNA: TGCGCCAGCAGCTTGGGGACAACCTACAATGAGCAGTTCTTC
CDR3 protein: CASSLGTTYNEQFF
clone size: once
J gene: TRBJ2-1
V gene: TRBV5-1
D gene: NA

CDR3 DNA: TGTGCCAGCAGCCGGGCGGGAGGGCAAGAGACCCAGTACTTC
CDR3 protein: CASSRAGGQETQYF
clone size: NA
J gene: TRBJ2-5
V gene: TRBV7-3
D gene: TRBD2

CDR3 DNA: TGTGCCAGCAGTGAATACAGGGTTGATGAGCAGTTCTTC
CDR3 protein: CASSEYRVDEQFF
clone size: NA
J gene: TRBJ2-1
V gene: TRBV6-1
D gene: NA

CDR3 DNA: TGTGCCTGGAGTGAATGGACTAGCGGGGGTAGCACCGGGGAGCTGTTTTTT
CDR3 protein: CAWSEWTSGGSTGELFF
clone size: NA
J gene: TRBJ2-2
V gene: TRBV30
D gene: TRBD2

CDR3 DNA: TGTGCCTGGAGTGTGGCTACCGGGGAGCTGTTTTTT
CDR3 protein: CAWSVATGELFF
clone size: NA
J gene: TRBJ2-2
V gene: TRBV30
D gene: NA

CDR3 DNA: TGCGCCAGCAGACAAGGAGCGGGTGGTGGCTACACCTTC
CDR3 protein: CASRQGAGGGYTF
clone size: NA
J gene: TRBJ1-2
V gene: TRBV5-1
D gene: NA

CDR3 DNA: TGTGCCAGCAGTGACAAGCATGAAGCTTTCTTT
CDR3 protein: CASSDKHEAFF
clone size: NA
J gene: TRBJ1-1
V gene: TRBV6-1
D gene: NA

CDR3 DNA: TGCGCCAGCAGCCAAGGGGGATATCCGGGACTTACTTCCTACGAGCAGTACTTC
CDR3 protein: CASSQGGYPGLTSYEQYF
clone size: NA
J gene: TRBJ2-7
V gene: TRBV4-3
D gene: NA

CDR3 DNA: TGCGCCAGCAGCCAGGCTAGCGGCTACAATGAGCAGTTCTTC
CDR3 protein: CASSQASGYNEQFF
clone size: NA
J gene: TRBJ2-1
V gene: TRBV4-3
D gene: TRBD2

CDR3 DNA: TGTGCCAGCAGTTACTGGAAACAGGGCCGTTATGGCTACACCTTC
CDR3 protein: CASSYWKQGRYGYTF
clone size: NA
J gene: TRBJ1-2
V gene: TRBV6-5
D gene: NA

CDR3 DNA: TGTGCCAGCAGACTGGGGGGACAGTTCGGAGCTTTCTTT
CDR3 protein: CASRLGGQFGAFF
clone size: NA
J gene: TRBJ1-1
V gene: TRBV7-9
D gene: TRBD1

CDR3 DNA: TGTGCCTGGAGTGTAGCTGGGGGCGGGCAGGCGGCCTCTGGGGCCAACGTCCTGACTTTC
CDR3 protein: CAWSVAGGGQAASGANVLTF
clone size: NA
J gene: TRBJ2-6
V gene: TRBV30
D gene: NA

CDR3 DNA: TGCGCCAGCAGCTTGGAGGTAGGGAGGTCACCCCTCCACTTT
CDR3 protein: CASSLEVGRSPLHF
clone size: NA
J gene: TRBJ1-6
V gene: TRBV5-1
D gene: NA

CDR3 DNA: TGTGCCAGCAGCTCCCACAGGGTTGACACTGAAGCTTTCTTT
CDR3 protein: CASSSHRVDTEAFF
clone size: NA
J gene: TRBJ1-1
V gene: TRBV7-9
D gene: NA

CDR3 DNA: TGTGCCAGCAGCACCTCCGGGATGGGTTACAGTGGCTACACCTTC
CDR3 protein: CASSTSGMGYSGYTF
clone size: NA
J gene: TRBJ1-2
V gene: TRBV9
D gene: NA

CDR3 DNA: TGTGCCAGCAGCTTAGATAGTGACAGGGTGAACACTGAAGCTTTCTTT
CDR3 protein: CASSLDSDRVNTEAFF
clone size: NA
J gene: TRBJ1-1
V gene: TRBV7-6
D gene: TRBD1

CDR3 DNA: TGTGCCAGCAGTTACGCGCTAGCGGGGGTCTACGAGCAGTACTTC
CDR3 protein: CASSYALAGVYEQYF
clone size: few
J gene: TRBJ2-7
V gene: TRBV6-5
D gene: TRBD2

CDR3 DNA: TGTGCCACCTGGACAGGGCAGAACACTGAAGCTTTCTTT
CDR3 protein: CATWTGQNTEAFF
clone size: once
J gene: TRBJ1-1
V gene: TRBV28
D gene: TRBD1

CDR3 DNA: TGTGCCGCCCGGTGGGGGGATGGCGGCTACACCTTC
CDR3 protein: CAARWGDGGYTF
clone size: NA
J gene: TRBJ1-2
V gene: TRBV10-3
D gene: NA

CDR3 DNA: TGTGCCAGCAGTTTAATGCAGGGATCGTACGATGAGCAGTTCTTC
CDR3 protein: CASSLMQGSYDEQFF
clone size: NA
J gene: TRBJ2-1
V gene: TRBV28
D gene: NA

CDR3 DNA: TGCGCCAGCAGCTTGGAAACAGGCTATTCACCCCTCCACTTT
CDR3 protein: CASSLETGYSPLHF
clone size: NA
J gene: TRBJ1-6
V gene: TRBV5-1
D gene: NA

CDR3 DNA: TGTGTGACAACTGCAGGGCTGTCGAACACTGAAGCTTTCTTT
CDR3 protein: CVTTAGLSNTEAFF
clone size: NA
J gene: TRBJ1-1
V gene: TRBV6-1
D gene: NA

CDR3 DNA: TGTGCCAGCAATACAGGTTACCAAGGAGAGACCCAGTACTTC
CDR3 protein: CASNTGYQGETQYF
clone size: few
J gene: TRBJ2-5
V gene: TRBV9
D gene: NA

CDR3 DNA: TGTGCCAGCAATTCGGGAGGTCAGGTTATTTCTGAAGCTTTCTTT
CDR3 protein: CASNSGGQVISEAFF
clone size: few
J gene: TRBJ1-1
V gene: TRBV5-4
D gene: NA

CDR3 DNA: TGTGCCAGCTCACCCGGCAGGGATCAGCCCCAGCATTTT
CDR3 protein: CASSPGRDQPQHF
clone size: NA
J gene: TRBJ1-5
V gene: TRBV18
D gene: NA

CDR3 DNA: TGTGCCATCGGACAGGGATCCACCTATGGCTACACCTTC
CDR3 protein: CAIGQGSTYGYTF
clone size: few
J gene: TRBJ1-2
V gene: TRBV10-3
D gene: TRBD1

CDR3 DNA: TGTGCCAGCAGCCAAGCCCTAATCTACAATGAGCAGTTCTTC
CDR3 protein: CASSQALIYNEQFF
clone size: NA
J gene: TRBJ2-1
V gene: TRBV14
D gene: NA

CDR3 DNA: TGCGCCAGCAGCTTGGGAACAGAGTCTAACTATGGCTACACCTTC
CDR3 protein: CASSLGTESNYGYTF
clone size: NA
J gene: TRBJ1-2
V gene: TRBV5-1
D gene: NA

CDR3 DNA: TGCGCCAGCAGCTTTTCGGGGTCCCCTGACTATGGCTACACCTTC
CDR3 protein: CASSFSGSPDYGYTF
clone size: NA
J gene: TRBJ1-2
V gene: TRBV5-1
D gene: NA

CDR3 DNA: TGTGCCAGTAGTATAGGACTGACCTCCTACAATGAGCAGTTCTTC
CDR3 protein: CASSIGLTSYNEQFF
clone size: once
J gene: TRBJ2-1
V gene: TRBV19
D gene: NA

CDR3 DNA: TGTGCCAGCAGTTTCGCTCCCGGGACAGGGACCTACGAGCAGTACTTC
CDR3 protein: CASSFAPGTGTYEQYF
clone size: NA
J gene: TRBJ2-7
V gene: TRBV28
D gene: TRBD1

CDR3 DNA: TGTGCCAGTAGCTGGACAGTATTCGGCAATCAGCCCCAGCATTTT
CDR3 protein: CASSWTVFGNQPQHF
clone size: NA
J gene: TRBJ1-5
V gene: TRBV19
D gene: NA

CDR3 DNA: TGTGCCAGCAGTCTACAGGGGAATGAGGAGACCCAGTACTTC
CDR3 protein: CASSLQGNEETQYF
clone size: few
J gene: TRBJ2-5
V gene: TRBV6-5
D gene: TRBD1